This paragraph covers one TCR beta chain sequence. Its matching antigen is unknown. The data belong to a study of T cell repertoires in cytomegalovirus infection. Study-wide context: Public TCR beta signatures indicated both CMV infection and matching HLA type.

Regarding the study as a whole: Cumulative frequency of public TCR beta families picked out carriers of CMV plus the relevant HLA. The response measured ex vivo was dominated by TCR beta clonotypes (HLA-C-restricted and CMV-specific).

This CDR3 region has 14 residues. V dropped 4 bases and J dropped 4 bases, with 11 bases sitting between them. In germline, CDR1 is SGHTA, CDR2 FQGTGA. TCRdb independently ran MiXCR on the reads; one entry per CDR3 protein. The sample carries approximately 500,000 distinct CDR3 sequences, approximately 10% recorded once. The sequence was collected from a human donor in good health (CMV status not recorded). Some clones in this sample may be carry-over from other donors' samples. The specimen was PBMCs. The genes are TRBV7-3 and TRBJ2-1, with TRBD2 as a possible D gene (6 bases). The CDR3 DNA follows: TGTGCCAGCAGCTGGACGGGGGATTACAATGAGCAGTTCTTC. This sequence encodes CASSWTGDYNEQFF.